Presented here are 30 T cell receptor beta chains from one specimen sequenced in a study of CXCR3-negative and CXCR3-positive naive CD8 T cells (dated by TCRdb to the late 2010s). Study-wide conclusions, independent of this receptor: TRB CDR3s from CXCR3-positive naive cells showed higher hydrophobicity (lower Kidera factor 4), lower energy, and higher strength and volume indices than CXCR3-negative naive cells.

Instrument used: NextSeq 550. The Human TCR Profiling Kit (MiLaboratory) was used to make UMI-labeled 5' RACE TRB cDNA libraries. Following TCRdb reprocessing, every CDR3 protein sequence forms one entry, and DNA is not provided. The sample table gives roughly 63,000 distinct CDR3 sequences. The ten largest clones take up approximately 4.4% of the sample. What these receptors recognize is not known. The specimen sequenced was naive CXCR3+ CD8+ T cells from blood. This specimen's cell subset or site label, per the study, means: CD45RO-CCR7+CD27+CD95- naive CD8+ T cells expressing CXCR3 (TNR3+). The origin of the receptors is a human donor in good health. Some clones in this sample may be carry-over from other donors' samples.

According to its frequency, this clonotype is medium-sized. This chain connects TRBV10-1 to TRBJ1-5; absent DNA, TCRdb's TRBD1 call cannot be checked. Germline V CDR1 and CDR2: WNHNN, SYGVQD (reference sequence). This CDR3 region has 17 residues. CDR3 region: CASSDERDSNSNQPQHF.

The chain has TRBV2 and TRBJ2-7; TCRdb selects TRBD1, and the lack of DNA leaves this call unchecked. Germline CDR1 is SNHLY and CDR2 is FYNNEI. There are 15 residues in the CDR3. The CDR3 region is CASSEEPGQGYEQNF.

The CDR3 here is CSARVSPRTDTQYF. The chain has TRBV20-1 and TRBJ2-3; without DNA, the TCRdb call of TRBD1 cannot be checked. This CDR3 contains 14 residues. Per germline, CDR1 DFQATT and CDR2 SNEGSKA (reference sequence).

This sequence joins TRBV20-1 and TRBJ2-1; TCRdb designates TRBD2, a call that cannot be tested without DNA. Germline V CDR1 and CDR2: DFQATT, SNEGSKA (reference sequence). This CDR3 is 15 amino acids long. The CDR3 region is CSARVSGELRNEQFF.

The chain has TRBV4-1 and TRBJ2-1; TCRdb's assignment of TRBD2 cannot be checked, as there is no DNA. The CDR3 loop spans 17 amino acids. CDR1 and CDR2 from the germline V gene are MGHRA and YSYEKL. The CDR3 here is CASSQDLSSGYNNEQFF.

The V call is TRBV7-9, the J call TRBJ2-7; TCRdb selects TRBD1, and the lack of DNA leaves this call unchecked. Per the germline V gene, CDR1 is SEHNR and CDR2 is FQNEAQ (reference sequence). The CDR3 has 16 residues. CDR3 in amino acids: CASSLIPAGAIYEQYF. Complete variable domain (other parts from reference TRBV7-9 and TRBJ2-7): DTGVSQNPRHKITKRGQNVTFRCDPISEHNRLYWYRQTLGQGPEFLTYFQNEAQLEKSRLLSDRFSAERPKGSFSTLEIQRTEQGDSAMYLCASSLIPAGAIYEQYFGPGTRLTVT.

V gene TRBV6-1 combines with J gene TRBJ2-3; the TCRdb call, TRBD1, lacks DNA for checking. Germline CDR1 and CDR2: MNHNS and SASEGT. The CDR3 has 13 residues. The CDR3 region is CASRGTGRDTQYF.

The rearrangement links TRBV29-1 to TRBJ1-3. CDR3 size: 14 residues. CDR1 SQVTM and CDR2 ANQGSEA come from the germline V gene. CDR3: CSVEVQSSGNTIYF.

The V and J genes are TRBV6-6 and TRBJ2-7; without DNA, the TCRdb call of TRBD1 cannot be checked. The CDR3 length is 15 residues. Germline-derived CDR1 and CDR2 are MNHNY and SVGAGI (reference sequence). The CDR3 loop reads CASSHPGPEGYEQYF.

The genes are TRBV7-9 and TRBJ2-3. The length of the CDR3 is 11 residues. Per germline, CDR1 SEHNR and CDR2 FQNEAQ (reference sequence). The CDR3 loop is CASIKTDTQYF.

The chain carries TRBV6-4 and TRBJ2-1; the D call of TRBD1 rests on TCRdb alone, since no DNA is present to check it. The CDR3 has 15 amino acids. Germline loops: CDR1 MRHNA, CDR2 SNTAGT. The CDR3 here is CASSDSRGPGREQFF.

The chain employs TRBV7-9 and TRBJ1-1; TCRdb gives TRBD1 as the D gene, but with no DNA this cannot be confirmed. The V gene's germline CDR1 is SEHNR and CDR2 FQNEAQ (reference sequence). CDR3 length equals 14 residues. CDR3 sequence: CASSPPRANTEAFF.

The chain joins TRBV20-1 to TRBJ1-2; TCRdb picks TRBD1, but there is no DNA to check that call. CDR1 is DFQATT and CDR2 is SNEGSKA in the germline V gene (reference sequence). The CDR3 loop spans 14 amino acids. This chain's CDR3 is CSARQRQNYYGYTF.

The chain has TRBV28 and TRBJ2-1. This CDR3 is 14 amino acids long. Germline V lookup: CDR1 MDHEN, CDR2 SYDVKM. The CDR3 is CASSSMESYNEQFF.

The chain recombines TRBV20-1 with TRBJ2-7; TCRdb indicates TRBD1, and absent DNA this call remains unverified. The CDR3 is 16 residues long. Germline CDR1 reads DFQATT; CDR2 reads SNEGSKA (reference sequence). This CDR3 is CSAPQSSGTASYEQYF.

This chain uses TRBV29-1 with TRBJ2-5. Germline assignment: CDR1 SQVTM and CDR2 ANQGSEA. The length of the CDR3 is 13 residues. CDR3: CSVEGTYQETQYF.

The rearrangement links TRBV25-1 to TRBJ2-1; TCRdb returns TRBD2, unconfirmable since there is no DNA. CDR1 MGHDK and CDR2 SYGVNS come from the germline V gene. There are 14 residues in the CDR3. The CDR3 region is CASSVSGDYNEQFF.

This chain joins TRBV7-8 and TRBJ2-4; no DNA is available, so the TRBD1 call from TCRdb remains unchecked. The CDR3 runs to 18 residues. CDR1 and CDR2 (germline): SGHVS, FQNEAQ. The CDR3 spells CASSLTGDRGTGGFIQYF.

The chain links TRBV19 to TRBJ2-7; TCRdb's D call, TRBD1, is unchecked because there is no DNA. Germline V gives CDR1 LNHDA, CDR2 SQIVND (reference sequence). This CDR3 is 15 amino acids long. The CDR3 reads CASSIALRVAYEQYF.

The chain recombines TRBV21-1 with TRBJ2-6; the TRBD1 assignment by TCRdb is unverifiable without DNA. TRBV21-1 is termed a pseudogene. CDR3 length: 16 residues. CDR3 sequence: CASSNTPGPDSNVLTF.

This chain links TRBV15 with TRBJ1-3; TCRdb outputs TRBD1, but without DNA this stays unchecked. The CDR3 contains 19 residues. CDR1 is LNHNV, CDR2 YYDKDF, per germline (reference sequence). CDR3 in amino acids: CATSRVKGPGTDSGNTIYF. Variable domain in full (rest from reference TRBV15 and TRBJ1-3): DAMVIQNPRYQVTQFGKPVTLSCSQTLNHNVMYWYQQKSSQAPKLLFHYYDKDFNNEADTPDNFQSRRPNTSFCFLDIRSPGLGDTAMYLCATSRVKGPGTDSGNTIYFGEGSWLTVV.

This chain links TRBV20-1 with TRBJ2-1; absent DNA, TCRdb's TRBD2 call cannot be checked. CDR3 size: 22 residues. Per germline, CDR1 DFQATT and CDR2 SNEGSKA (reference sequence). The CDR3 here is CSARDLNSGEPLPRSSYNEQFF.

The V gene is TRBV27, the J gene TRBJ2-3; TCRdb designates TRBD2, a call that cannot be tested without DNA. The CDR3 runs 17 residues. The germline V gene encodes CDR1 MNHEY and CDR2 SMNVEV (reference sequence). The CDR3 here is CASSSSGLAGSTDTQYF.

The rearrangement uses TRBV9 and TRBJ2-3; TCRdb gives TRBD1 as the D gene, but with no DNA this cannot be confirmed. The germline gives CDR1 SGDLS, CDR2 YYNGEE. This CDR3 is 15 amino acids long. CDR3 amino acids: CASSVIEGPTDTQYF.

This chain connects TRBV29-1 to TRBJ2-1; with no DNA, the TCRdb D assignment of TRBD1 cannot be verified. Germline CDR1 reads SQVTM; CDR2 reads ANQGSEA. This CDR3 is 13 amino acids long. This CDR3 reads CSVEERQGAEQFF.

This chain joins TRBV5-1 and TRBJ1-1. The CDR3 has 15 residues. Germline CDR1 reads SGHRS; CDR2 reads YFSETQ. This CDR3 reads CASSLAGDLNTEAFF.

The chain has TRBV12-3 or TRBV12-4 and TRBJ2-5. CDR3 length: 14 residues. The chain's CDR3 is CASSLAGRMETQYF.

J is TRBJ2-1 and V is TRBV6-1. This CDR3 region has 13 residues. Germline V gene sequence: CDR1 MNHNS, CDR2 SASEGT. CDR3 amino acids: CASSEAAEDEQFF.

The gene calls are TRBV28 and TRBJ2-1; the TCRdb D gene call, TRBD1, has no DNA to confirm it. The CDR3 covers 18 residues. The germline gives CDR1 MDHEN, CDR2 SYDVKM. The CDR3 here is CASSSYPLRQDEDNEQFF.

The chain carries TRBV9 and TRBJ2-1; TCRdb picks TRBD2, but there is no DNA to check that call. CDR3 length: 16 residues. CDR1 and CDR2 (germline): SGDLS, YYNGEE. CDR3 amino acids: CANSPLAESSYNEQFF.